The clone carrying this T cell receptor (beta chain) has only a few counts. The target antigen is unknown. This record belongs to a study of cytomegalovirus exposure and HLA in healthy donors. Study results and limitations: TCR beta V segments were, for the most part, productive about 90% or about 30% of the time in an earlier analysis. A cluster of highly shared sequence variants was likely a sequencing artifact. Many donors shared some public TCRs, even though most TCR sequences were rare. Later on, a genetic analysis was performed. It linked a missense variant in DCLRE1C with V- and J-gene trimming of TCR beta.

Germline lookup yields CDR1 SGHVS and CDR2 FNYEAQ. The CDR3 has 13 amino acids. Trimming took 7 bases from V and 6 from J; bases not matched to a gene: 6. Primers included in the PCR were 60 Vbeta and 13 Jbeta primers. Data came from immunoSEQ multiplex PCR; TCRdb stores just in-frame clones and leaves some out. The sample yields some 120,000 clones, less than 85% seen once. This receptor was obtained from a man aged 18 to 29 in good health and CMV-seropositive. Specimen: PBMCs. This chain links TRBV7-6 with TRBJ2-3; 8 bases map to TRBD2. The CDR3 region has the DNA TGTGCCAGCACTGGCAGCGGGGGTGATACGCAGTATTTT. Translating gives CASTGSGGDTQYF.